One sample yielded the 18 T cell receptor beta chains listed below, sequenced in a study of shared clonotypes between healthy human individuals (dated by TCRdb to 2020 to 2021). The method was the immunoSEQ multiplex PCR assay. TCRdb provides this immuneACCESS table in a form limited to in-frame rearrangements. Some clones are lacking; in checked studies, under half of them reflect an unresolved V gene, and why the rest are absent is not known. Within this sample are nearly 1,000,000 clones, with about three quarters of them counted one time only. Approximately 1.5% of the sample is in the top ten clones. What was sequenced was memory CD4+ T cells sorted from blood. The cell subset or site label, as the study defines it: CD45RA-negative fraction. The source of these receptors is a man between 18 and 29 years old in good health.

This clone turned up a few times. V gene TRBV18 combines with J gene TRBJ2-2; 8 positions agree with TRBD2. CDR3 length: 16 residues. V was clipped by 3 bases and J by 8 bases; unmatched bases: 11. The V gene's germline CDR1 is KGHSH and CDR2 LQKENI. The DNA for the CDR3 is TGTGCCAGCTCACCGGTTGGACTAGCTTCCTCTGGGGAGCTGTTTTTT. Protein: CASSPVGLASSGELFF.

In regard to this clone: This may be a read error: a much more frequent sequence differs by one nucleotide. This chain links TRBV5-1 with TRBJ2-2, with TRBD1 identical over 7 bases. J lost 0 bases, V lost 3 bases, and 2 bases had no gene match. Germline CDR1 reads SGHRS; CDR2 reads YFSETQ. The CDR3 runs 15 residues. The CDR3, as DNA: TGCGCCAGCAGCTGGGACAGTCCGAACACCGGGGAGCTGTTTTTT. Amino acid sequence: CASSWDSPNTGELFF.

This chain joins TRBV2 and TRBJ2-5; TRBD1 aligns across 11 bases. The trim removed 6 bases at V and 4 bases at J, leaving 7 bases unmatched. This CDR3 is built from 15 residues. The V gene's germline CDR1 is SNHLY and CDR2 FYNNEI. This CDR3 reads CASRPRDRGGETQYF. DNA of the CDR3: TGTGCCAGCAGGCCGAGGGACAGGGGGGGAGAGACCCAGTACTTC.

The chain is built from TRBV19 and TRBJ2-3; maybe TRBD1 (5 bases). CDR1 is LNHDA, CDR2 SQIVND, per germline (reference sequence). The V gene lost 4 bases and the J gene lost 2 bases, with 16 bases spanning the gap. CDR3 length: 16 amino acids. CDR3: CASSKRQTSITDTQYF. The CDR3 coding sequence is TGTGCCAGTAGTAAACGACAGACTTCGATCACAGATACGCAGTATTTT.

V is TRBV30 and J is TRBJ1-2; TRBD1 matches at 7 bases. The V gene's germline CDR1 is GTSNPN and CDR2 SVGIG (reference sequence). With 7 bases clipped from V and 8 bases from J, the junction kept 10 bases outside the gene matches. The CDR3 length is 12 residues. The CDR3 DNA sequence: TGTGCCTTCGCACAGGGGACGGGAGGCTACACCTTC. Translating gives CAFAQGTGGYTF.

This clone has a count of ten or more. J is TRBJ2-7 and V is TRBV28; a weak D match, TRBD2 (5 bases). From germline, CDR1 is MDHEN and CDR2 SYDVKM. The CDR3 spans 13 residues. V gave up 6 bases and J gave up 7 bases, with 16 bases separating them. CDR3 sequence (DNA): TGTGCCAGCAGCCCCACGAAAACGGGAGAGCAGTACTTC. It specifies CASSPTKTGEQYF.

This CDR3 reads CASSQADRASGYTF. In nucleotides, the CDR3 is TGCGCCAGCAGCCAAGCTGACAGGGCAAGTGGCTACACCTTC. J is TRBJ1-2 and V is TRBV4-1; 7 nucleotides line up with TRBD1. CDR3 size: 14 residues. The junction had 6 bases not matched to a gene; V was cut back by 1 base and J by 7 bases. The germline CDR1 and CDR2 sequences are MGHRA and YSYEKL.

The chain recombines TRBV10-3 with TRBJ2-5, with 8 bases identical to TRBD1. The CDR3 length is 14 residues. V dropped 3 bases and J dropped 4; count of bases not matched to a gene: 4. The germline CDR1 and CDR2 sequences are ENHRY and SYGVKD. The CDR3 DNA reads as TGTGCCATCAGTGATCAGGGGGCTGGAGAGACCCAGTACTTC. Translation gives CAISDQGAGETQYF.

The chain combines TRBV7-9 with TRBJ1-4; D is undetermined. V lost 2 bases and J lost 3, with 10 bases in between. Germline CDR1 reads SEHNR; CDR2 reads FQNEAQ (reference sequence). The CDR3 has 15 amino acids. The CDR3 loop reads CASSLRADPNEKLFF. The DNA of the CDR3 is TGTGCCAGCAGCTTAAGGGCCGATCCTAATGAAAAACTGTTTTTT. The full variable domain, completed using reference TRBV7-9 and TRBJ1-4, is DTGVSQNPRHKITKRGQNVTFRCDPISEHNRLYWYRQTLGQGPEFLTYFQNEAQLEKSRLLSDRFSAERPKGSFSTLEIQRTEQGDSAMYLCASSLRADPNEKLFFGSGTQLSVL.

V is TRBV4-3 and J is TRBJ2-3, with D possibly TRBD2 on 7 matching bases. Trimming took off 1 base at V and 1 base at J, with 12 bases between the two ends. CDR1 and CDR2 (germline): LGHNA, YSLEER. The CDR3 runs to 16 residues. The CDR3 loop is CASSQAGGLGTDTQYF. The CDR3 DNA is TGCGCCAGCAGCCAAGCCGGGGGGCTCGGCACAGATACGCAGTATTTT.

This clone has just one count. The chain uses TRBV6-6 and TRBJ2-7; 9 bases are a match to TRBD1. The CDR3 loop spans 15 amino acids. The V segment lost 7 bases and the J segment 5 bases; nucleotides outside the gene matches: 12. Germline assignment: CDR1 MNHNY and CDR2 SVGAGI (reference sequence). DNA for the CDR3: TGTGCCAGCAAGTTAAGACAGGGGGGAGACCACGAGCAGTACTTC. It codes for CASKLRQGGDHEQYF.

This sequence joins TRBV10-3 and TRBJ1-4; D unclear. Trimming cost V 4 bases and J 7 bases, with 13 bases left between them. In germline, CDR1 is ENHRY, CDR2 SYGVKD. The CDR3 covers 14 residues. CDR3 loop: CAISAAGEGEKLFF. As DNA, the CDR3 is TGTGCCATCAGTGCGGCGGGTGAGGGTGAAAAACTGTTTTTT.

The chain combines TRBV2 with TRBJ2-1; D ambiguous. Trimming removed 5 bases from V and 10 bases from J, with 9 bases in between. The CDR3 loop spans 11 amino acids. Germline assignment: CDR1 SNHLY and CDR2 FYNNEI. The CDR3: CASSLGFEQFF. CDR3 sequence (DNA): TGTGCCAGCAGTCTAGGGTTCGAGCAGTTCTTC.

As regards this clone: An end of the junction does not agree with germline; a read error may underlie this. This chain uses TRBV7-7 with TRBJ2-2; no firm D call. The germline V gene encodes CDR1 SSHAT and CDR2 FNYEAQ (reference sequence). This CDR3 has 14 residues. For the CDR3, the DNA is TGTGCTAGCAGCTTATCCTGGAACACCGGGGAGCTGTTTTTT. Residues: CASSLSWNTGELFF.

This sequence joins TRBV6-1 and TRBJ1-1, with D maybe TRBD1 (5 bases). V was shortened by 5 bases and J by 4 bases, with 14 bases between the two germline ends. The CDR3 loop spans 14 amino acids. Germline V gene sequence: CDR1 MNHNS, CDR2 SASEGT. The CDR3 is CASSRDDLGTEAFF. The CDR3 coding sequence is TGTGCCAGCAGTCGGGACGACCTGGGCACTGAAGCTTTCTTT.

The V call is TRBV18, the J call TRBJ2-1; D possibly matches TRBD1 or TRBD2 (5 bases each). From germline, CDR1 is KGHSH and CDR2 LQKENI. This CDR3 spans 14 amino acids. V was trimmed by 3 bases and J by 5 bases, leaving 11 bases between them. CDR3 amino acids: CASSPWGMNNEQFF. DNA for the CDR3: TGTGCCAGCTCACCCTGGGGGATGAACAATGAGCAGTTCTTC.

The gene calls are TRBV5-1 and TRBJ2-1; 10 bases line up with TRBD1. Germline values: CDR1 SGHRS, CDR2 YFSETQ. The CDR3 totals 15 residues. V lost 4 bases to trimming and J lost 6 bases; unmatched junction nucleotides: 7. The CDR3 DNA follows: TGCGCCAGCAGCCAGGGACAGGGGAGTGCCAATGAGCAGTTCTTC. Translation: CASSQGQGSANEQFF.

This clone was counted only a few times. The rearrangement joins TRBV7-2 to TRBJ1-1; TRBD1 matches 11 bases. J gave up 4 bases and V 4 bases, and 5 bases lay outside the gene matches. Germline CDR1 reads SGHTA; CDR2 reads FQGNSA. The CDR3 is made up of 15 amino acids. CDR3 sequence: CASSSRDRGVTEAFF. CDR3 bases: TGTGCCAGCAGCTCCCGGGACAGGGGGGTCACTGAAGCTTTCTTT.